The 13 T cell receptor beta chains presented below share a single source sample, sequenced in a study of shared clonotypes between healthy human individuals. Data came from immunoSEQ multiplex PCR; TCRdb stores just in-frame clones and leaves some out. The sample has roughly 450,000 clones; 79% are singletons. The sequenced material came from PBMCs. Receptors were obtained from a middle-aged woman in good health. Some clones in this sample may be carry-over from other donors' samples.

This clone was observed a handful of times. The same CDR3 can be traced to other DNA sequences in this sample. The chain uses TRBV7-9 and TRBJ1-5, with D maybe TRBD1 (5 bases). CDR1 and CDR2 (germline): SEHNR, FQNEAQ (reference sequence). CDR3 length: 13 amino acids. Trimming stripped 2 bases from V and 4 bases from J, with 6 bases between. The CDR3 bases are TGTGCCAGCAGCTTACAGGGAAATCAGCCCCAGCATTTT. Translating it yields CASSLQGNQPQHF.

The chain is built from TRBV19 and TRBJ2-6, with 7 bases that match TRBD2. V was clipped by 7 bases and J by 2 bases; unmatched bases: 14. The CDR3 runs 18 residues. Looked up from germline, CDR1 is LNHDA and CDR2 is SQIVND (reference sequence). The CDR3 spells CASTGWEGMGTGANVLTF. The CDR3 nucleotides read TGTGCCAGTACCGGATGGGAGGGGATGGGGACTGGGGCCAACGTCCTGACTTTC. The variable domain in full, completed from reference TRBV19 and TRBJ2-6, reads DGGITQSPKYLFRKEGQNVTLSCEQNLNHDAMYWYRQDPGQGLRLIYYSQIVNDFQKGDIAEGYSVSREKKESFPLTVTSAQKNPTAFYLCASTGWEGMGTGANVLTFGAGSRLTVL.

V gene TRBV27 combines with J gene TRBJ1-2, with a possible D match to TRBD1 (5 bases). The CDR3 has 14 amino acids. Germline CDR1 and CDR2: MNHEY and SMNVEV (reference sequence). V was trimmed by 1 base and J by 8 bases, leaving 14 bases between them. This CDR3 reads CASSLFGGSEGYTF. The CDR3 coding sequence is TGTGCCAGCAGTTTATTCGGGGGGTCTGAGGGCTACACCTTC.

This chain links TRBV1 with TRBJ2-7; the D call in the table, TRBD2, was not verified against the DNA. TRBV1 is assigned pseudogene status. The CDR3 spans 12 residues. Here the CDR3 DNA reads TGCACCAGCAGCCAAGGGGGGGTGGCGCAGTACTTC. Translating it yields CTSSQGGVAQYF.

This chain links TRBV18 with TRBJ2-1, with D hard to call. Trimming took off 2 bases at V and 5 bases at J, with 13 bases between the two ends. The CDR3 is 15 amino acids. The germline CDR1 and CDR2 sequences are KGHSH and LQKENI. CDR3 loop: CASSPTPRRDNEQFF. The CDR3 region has the DNA TGTGCCAGCTCACCAACACCTAGACGTGACAATGAGCAGTTCTTC. Supplemented by reference TRBV18 and TRBJ2-1, the full variable domain reads NAGVMQNPRHLVRRRGQEARLRCSPMKGHSHVYWYRQLPEEGLKFMVYLQKENIIDESGMPKERFSAEFPKEGPSILRIQQVVRGDSAAYFCASSPTPRRDNEQFFGPGTRLTVL.

The CDR3 DNA sequence: TGTGCCAGCTCACCAGGGGCTTCTGGAAACACCATATATTTT. It translates to CASSPGASGNTIYF. This sequence joins TRBV18 and TRBJ1-3, with a weak D call TRBD1 (5 bases). CDR1 is KGHSH and CDR2 is LQKENI in the germline V gene. The CDR3 covers 14 residues. Between the trimmed V and J ends, which lost 2 bases and 1 base, there was a span of 6 bases. The full variable domain, its missing parts supplied by reference TRBV18 and TRBJ1-3, is NAGVMQNPRHLVRRRGQEARLRCSPMKGHSHVYWYRQLPEEGLKFMVYLQKENIIDESGMPKERFSAEFPKEGPSILRIQQVVRGDSAAYFCASSPGASGNTIYFGEGSWLTVV.

V usage is TRBV27 and J usage is TRBJ1-1; possibly TRBD1 for D (6 bases). The CDR3 length is 14 residues. The germline V and J ends were trimmed by 5 bases and 9 bases, with 19 bases remaining between them. Germline V gene data show CDR1 as MNHEY and CDR2 as SMNVEV (reference sequence). CDR3 amino acids: CASSPTQDRRKAFF. The CDR3 DNA reads TGTGCCAGCAGTCCCACACAGGACAGACGAAAAGCTTTCTTT.

The rearrangement links TRBV18 to TRBJ2-7; possibly TRBD1 or TRBD2 for D (5 bases each). Germline lookup yields CDR1 KGHSH and CDR2 LQKENI. Trimming left V 8 bases short and J 3 bases short, with 20 bases between. The CDR3 has 15 residues. CDR3 DNA: TGTGCCAGCCGACCCGGGACCCCGGCTCTCTACGAGCAGTACTTC. Translation gives CASRPGTPALYEQYF.

In nucleotides, the CDR3 is TGTGCCAGCTCACCCCCCCTTTCACTCATGAGGGACCGCGTTTCGCTCTCCTACAATGAGCAGTTCTTC. Translation: CASSPPLSLMRDRVSLSYNEQFF. The rearrangement joins TRBV18 to TRBJ2-1; the D gene could be TRBD1 or TRBD2 (5 bases each). This CDR3 spans 23 amino acids. The germline CDR1 and CDR2 sequences are KGHSH and LQKENI. V was cut by 3 bases and J by 0 bases, with 33 bases left in between.

The chain has TRBV9 and TRBJ2-6, with D possibly called TRBD1 or TRBD2 (6 bases each). The V gene lost 2 bases and the J gene lost 0 bases, with 9 bases spanning the gap. The CDR3 sequence is 16 residues long. CDR1 and CDR2 (germline): SGDLS, YYNGEE. The CDR3 loop is CASSVGGGSGANVLTF. Written as DNA, the CDR3 is TGTGCCAGCAGCGTCGGAGGGGGCTCTGGGGCCAACGTCCTGACTTTC. Combining the CDR3 with reference TRBV9 and TRBJ2-6 gives the whole variable domain DSGVTQTPKHLITATGQRVTLRCSPRSGDLSVYWYQQSLDQGLQFLIQYYNGEERAKGNILERFSAQQFPDLHSELNLSSLELGDSALYFCASSVGGGSGANVLTFGAGSRLTVL.

The count of this clone is one. V and J are TRBV5-1 and TRBJ2-3; maybe TRBD1 (6 bases). V was trimmed by 0 bases and J by 0 bases, leaving 11 bases between them. The germline CDR1 and CDR2 sequences are SGHRS and YFSETQ. CDR3 size: 16 residues. CDR3 sequence reads: CASSLGQGKSTDTQYF. In nucleotides, the CDR3 is TGCGCCAGCAGCTTGGGGCAGGGGAAAAGCACAGATACGCAGTATTTT.

This clone was observed at least ten times. Additional DNA sequences in this sample encode the identical CDR3. The rearrangement uses TRBV19 and TRBJ2-1; D unclear. Germline values: CDR1 LNHDA, CDR2 SQIVND (reference sequence). The CDR3 sequence is 12 residues long. Deletions cut 3 bases from V and 6 bases from J, with 6 bases between. The CDR3 coding sequence is TGTGCCAGTAGTATTAGGAGCAATGAGCAGTTCTTC. As protein: CASSIRSNEQFF.

The chain recombines TRBV14 with TRBJ2-5; 13 bases fit TRBD2. The CDR3 has 20 amino acids. The germline CDR1 and CDR2 sequences are SGHDN and FVKESK. J gave up 3 bases and V 2 bases, and 15 bases lay outside the gene matches. The CDR3 sequence is CASSQYVGFMGTSGKETQYF. The CDR3 DNA reads TGTGCCAGCAGCCAATACGTCGGATTTATGGGGACTAGCGGGAAAGAGACCCAGTACTTC.